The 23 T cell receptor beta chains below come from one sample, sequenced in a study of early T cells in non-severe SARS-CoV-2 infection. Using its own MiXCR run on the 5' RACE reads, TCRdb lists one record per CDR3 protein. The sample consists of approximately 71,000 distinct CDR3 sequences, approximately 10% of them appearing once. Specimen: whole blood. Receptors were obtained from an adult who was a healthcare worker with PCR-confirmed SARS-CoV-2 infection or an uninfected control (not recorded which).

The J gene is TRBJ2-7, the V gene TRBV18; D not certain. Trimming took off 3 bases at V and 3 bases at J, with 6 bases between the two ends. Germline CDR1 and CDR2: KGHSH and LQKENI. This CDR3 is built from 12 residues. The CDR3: CASSPGRYEQYF. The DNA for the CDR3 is TGTGCCAGCTCACCGGGTCGCTACGAGCAGTACTTC.

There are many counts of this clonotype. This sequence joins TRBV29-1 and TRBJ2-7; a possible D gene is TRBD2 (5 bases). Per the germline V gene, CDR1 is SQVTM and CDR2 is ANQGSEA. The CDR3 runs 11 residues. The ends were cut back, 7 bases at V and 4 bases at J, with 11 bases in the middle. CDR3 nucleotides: TGCAGCGCCTGGACGGGATACGAGCAGTACTTC. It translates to CSAWTGYEQYF.

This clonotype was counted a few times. The CDR3 is CASSRTGGGETQYF. The CDR3 DNA reads TGTGCCAGCAGCCGGACAGGGGGCGGGGAGACCCAGTACTTC. The V gene is TRBV9, the J gene TRBJ2-5; 11 nucleotides line up with TRBD1. The CDR3 loop spans 14 amino acids. V dropped 4 bases and J dropped 5; count of bases not matched to a gene: 4. The germline V gene has CDR1 SGDLS and CDR2 YYNGEE.

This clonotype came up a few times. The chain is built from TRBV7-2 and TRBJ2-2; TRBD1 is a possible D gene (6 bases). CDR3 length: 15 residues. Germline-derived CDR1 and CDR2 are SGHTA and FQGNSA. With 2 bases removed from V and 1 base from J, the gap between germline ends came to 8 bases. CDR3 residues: CASSLQGRNTGELFF. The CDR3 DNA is TGTGCCAGCAGCTTACAGGGGCGGAACACCGGGGAGCTGTTTTTT.

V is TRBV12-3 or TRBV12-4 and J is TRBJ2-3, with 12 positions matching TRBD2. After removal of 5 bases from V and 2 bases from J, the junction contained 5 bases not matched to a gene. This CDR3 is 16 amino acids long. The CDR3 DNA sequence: TGTGCCAGCAGTCTTCGACTAGCGGGGGACACAGATACGCAGTATTTT. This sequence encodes CASSLRLAGDTDTQYF.

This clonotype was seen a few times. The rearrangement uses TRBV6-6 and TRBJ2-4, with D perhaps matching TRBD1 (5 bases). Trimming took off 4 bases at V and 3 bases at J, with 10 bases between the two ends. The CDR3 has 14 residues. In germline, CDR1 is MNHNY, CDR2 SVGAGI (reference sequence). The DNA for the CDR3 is TGTGCCAGCAGTTCTGACAGACTCAAAAACATTCAGTACTTC. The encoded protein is CASSSDRLKNIQYF.

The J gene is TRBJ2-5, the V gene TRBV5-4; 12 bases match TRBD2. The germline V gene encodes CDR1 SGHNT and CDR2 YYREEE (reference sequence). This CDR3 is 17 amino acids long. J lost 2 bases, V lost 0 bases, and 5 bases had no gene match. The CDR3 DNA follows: TGTGCCAGCAGCTTGGCTGGGACTAGCGGGTATCAAGAGACCCAGTACTTC. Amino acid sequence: CASSLAGTSGYQETQYF.

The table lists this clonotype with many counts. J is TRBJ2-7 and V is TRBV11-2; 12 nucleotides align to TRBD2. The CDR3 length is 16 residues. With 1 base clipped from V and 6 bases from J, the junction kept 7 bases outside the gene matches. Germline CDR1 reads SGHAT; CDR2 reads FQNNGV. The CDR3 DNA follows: TGTGCCAGCAGCTTAGCTAGCGGGAGGGTCCGTGGCGAGCAGTACTTC. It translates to CASSLASGRVRGEQYF.

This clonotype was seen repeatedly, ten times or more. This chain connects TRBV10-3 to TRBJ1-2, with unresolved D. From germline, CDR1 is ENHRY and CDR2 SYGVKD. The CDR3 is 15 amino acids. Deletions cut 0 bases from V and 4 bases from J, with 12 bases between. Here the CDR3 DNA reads TGTGCCATCAGTGAGTCGGCCGGGAGCCTCTATGGCTACACCTTC. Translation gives CAISESAGSLYGYTF.

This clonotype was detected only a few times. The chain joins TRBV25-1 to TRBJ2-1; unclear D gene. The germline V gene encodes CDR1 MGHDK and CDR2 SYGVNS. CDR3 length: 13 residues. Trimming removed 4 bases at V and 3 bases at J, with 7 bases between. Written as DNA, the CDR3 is TGTGCCAGCAGTGCGGACGTCTACAATGAGCAGTTCTTC. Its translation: CASSADVYNEQFF.

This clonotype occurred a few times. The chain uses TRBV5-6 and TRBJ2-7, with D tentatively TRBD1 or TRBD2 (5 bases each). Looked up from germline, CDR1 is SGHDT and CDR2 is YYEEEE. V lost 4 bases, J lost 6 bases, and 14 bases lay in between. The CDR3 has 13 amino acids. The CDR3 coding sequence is TGTGCCAGCAGCGCCGGGACCAGTCGCGAGCAGTACTTC. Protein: CASSAGTSREQYF.

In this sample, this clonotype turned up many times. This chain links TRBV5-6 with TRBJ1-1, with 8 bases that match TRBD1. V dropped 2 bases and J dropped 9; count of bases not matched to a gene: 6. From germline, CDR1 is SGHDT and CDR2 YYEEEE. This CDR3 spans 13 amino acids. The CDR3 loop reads CASSFSRTGKAFF. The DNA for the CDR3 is TGTGCCAGCAGCTTCAGTCGGACAGGGAAAGCTTTCTTT. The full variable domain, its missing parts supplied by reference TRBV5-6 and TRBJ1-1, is DAGVTQSPTHLIKTRGQQVTLRCSPKSGHDTVSWYQQALGQGPQFIFQYYEEEERQRGNFPDRFSGHQFPNYSSELNVNALLLGDSALYLCASSFSRTGKAFFGQGTRLTVV.

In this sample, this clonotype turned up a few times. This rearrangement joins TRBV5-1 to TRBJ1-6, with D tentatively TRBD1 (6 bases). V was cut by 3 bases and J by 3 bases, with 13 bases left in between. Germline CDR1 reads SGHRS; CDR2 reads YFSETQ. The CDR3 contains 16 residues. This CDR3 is CASSSWGLIYNSPLHF. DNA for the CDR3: TGCGCCAGCAGCTCGTGGGGGCTCATCTATAATTCACCCCTCCACTTT.

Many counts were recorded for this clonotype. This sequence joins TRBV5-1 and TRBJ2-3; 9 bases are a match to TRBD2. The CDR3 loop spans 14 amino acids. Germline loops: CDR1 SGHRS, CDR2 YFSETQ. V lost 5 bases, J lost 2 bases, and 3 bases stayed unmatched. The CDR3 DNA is TGCGCCAGCAGGACTAGCGGATACACAGATACGCAGTATTTT. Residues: CASRTSGYTDTQYF.

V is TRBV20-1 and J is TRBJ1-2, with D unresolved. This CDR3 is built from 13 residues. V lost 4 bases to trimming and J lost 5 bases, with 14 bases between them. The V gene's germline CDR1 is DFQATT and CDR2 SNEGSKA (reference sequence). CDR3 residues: CSAKSLLGYGYTF. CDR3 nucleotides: TGCAGTGCTAAGTCGCTACTCGGGTATGGCTACACCTTC.

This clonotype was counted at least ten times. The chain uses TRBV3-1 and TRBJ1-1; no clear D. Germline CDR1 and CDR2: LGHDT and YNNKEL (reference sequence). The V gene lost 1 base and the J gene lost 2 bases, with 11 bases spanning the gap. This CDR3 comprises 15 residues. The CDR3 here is CASSQVAAINTEAFF. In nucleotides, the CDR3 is TGTGCCAGCAGCCAAGTGGCAGCCATTAACACTGAAGCTTTCTTT.

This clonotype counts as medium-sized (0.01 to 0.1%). The CDR3 loop is CASSLGANQPQHF. In DNA, the CDR3 is TGTGCCAGCAGCTTGGGGGCGAATCAGCCCCAGCATTTT. The rearrangement uses TRBV12-3 or TRBV12-4 and TRBJ1-5, with D perhaps matching TRBD1 (6 bases). The CDR3 covers 13 residues. V shed 6 bases and J shed 4 bases, with 10 bases lying between them.

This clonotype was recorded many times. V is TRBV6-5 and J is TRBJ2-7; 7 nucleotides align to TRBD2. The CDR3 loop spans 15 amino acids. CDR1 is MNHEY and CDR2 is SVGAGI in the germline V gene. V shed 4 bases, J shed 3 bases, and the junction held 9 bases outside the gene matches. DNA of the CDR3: TGTGCCAGCAGTTCAAGTGTGGGAGGGATCTACGAGCAGTACTTC. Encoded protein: CASSSSVGGIYEQYF.

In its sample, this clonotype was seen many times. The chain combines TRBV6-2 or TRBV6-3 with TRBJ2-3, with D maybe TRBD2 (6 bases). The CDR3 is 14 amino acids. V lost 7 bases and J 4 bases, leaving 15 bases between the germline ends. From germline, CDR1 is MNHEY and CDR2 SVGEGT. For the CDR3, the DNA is TGTGCCAGCAACAAAGCGGGTACTCCAGATACGCAGTATTTT. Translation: CASNKAGTPDTQYF.

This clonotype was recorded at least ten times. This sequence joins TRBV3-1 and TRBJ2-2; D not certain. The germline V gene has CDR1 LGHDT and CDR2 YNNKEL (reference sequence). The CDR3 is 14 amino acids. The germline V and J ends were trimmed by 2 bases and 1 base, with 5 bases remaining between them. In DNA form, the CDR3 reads TGTGCCAGCAGCCAATCAGTGAACACCGGGGAGCTGTTTTTT. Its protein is CASSQSVNTGELFF.

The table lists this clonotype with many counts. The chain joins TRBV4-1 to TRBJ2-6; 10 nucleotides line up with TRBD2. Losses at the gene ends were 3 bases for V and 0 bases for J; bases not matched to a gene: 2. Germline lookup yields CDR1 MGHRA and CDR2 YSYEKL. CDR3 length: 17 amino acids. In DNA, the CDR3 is TGCGCCAGCAGCCATATAGCGGGAGGCTCTGGGGCCAACGTCCTGACTTTC. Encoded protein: CASSHIAGGSGANVLTF.

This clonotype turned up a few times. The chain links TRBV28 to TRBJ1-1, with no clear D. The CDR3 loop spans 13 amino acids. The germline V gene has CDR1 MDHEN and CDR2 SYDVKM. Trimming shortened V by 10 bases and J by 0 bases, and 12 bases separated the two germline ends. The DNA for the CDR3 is TGTGCCACGGGGATGGCGGTGAACACTGAAGCTTTCTTT. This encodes CATGMAVNTEAFF. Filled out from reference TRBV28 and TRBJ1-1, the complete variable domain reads DVKVTQSSRYLVKRTGEKVFLECVQDMDHENMFWYRQDPGLGLRLIYFSYDVKMKEKGDIPEGYSVSREKKERFSLILESASTNQTSMYLCATGMAVNTEAFFGQGTRLTVV.

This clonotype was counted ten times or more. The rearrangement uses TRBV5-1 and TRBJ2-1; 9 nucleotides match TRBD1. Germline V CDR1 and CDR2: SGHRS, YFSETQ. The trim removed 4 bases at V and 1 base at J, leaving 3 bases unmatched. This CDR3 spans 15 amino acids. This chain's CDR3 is CASSPGTGSYNEQFF. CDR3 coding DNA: TGCGCCAGCAGCCCCGGGACAGGGTCCTACAATGAGCAGTTCTTC.